The 11 T cell receptor beta chains presented below share a single source sample, sequenced in a study of shared clonotypes between healthy human individuals (dated by TCRdb to 2018 to 2020). Library prep was done by the immunoSEQ multiplex PCR assay. The source is immuneACCESS, and TCRdb retained only in-frame sequences with V and J called. Part of the clones is not carried over; for the studies checked, unresolved V genes explain less than half of this, and the remainder is unexplained. This sample has around 2.1 million clones in its table, and 90% to 97% of those were observed once. 0.13% of the sample lies in the top ten. Input material: naive CD4+ T cells sorted from blood. The cell subset or site label, as the study defines it: CD45RA+ positively selected. These receptors all come from a young man in good health.

The chain couples TRBV28 to TRBJ1-2; 7 bases line up with TRBD1. This CDR3 region has 13 residues. After removal of 9 bases from V and 5 bases from J, the junction contained 9 bases not matched to a gene. Germline assignment: CDR1 MDHEN and CDR2 SYDVKM. CDR3 loop: CASLSGTVYGYTF. CDR3 in DNA: TGTGCCAGTCTGTCCGGGACAGTGTATGGCTACACCTTC.

Only one count was recorded for this clone. This chain's CDR3 is CASSPGQGASGNTIYF. The CDR3 bases are TGTGCCAGCAGCCCGGGACAGGGAGCCTCTGGAAACACCATATATTTT. This chain uses TRBV7-9 with TRBJ1-3, with 9 bases matching TRBD1. Germline V CDR1 and CDR2: SEHNR, FQNEAQ (reference sequence). The CDR3 is made up of 16 amino acids. Unmatched junction bases numbered 5, after V lost 5 bases and J lost 0 bases.

The chain recombines TRBV20-1 with TRBJ1-1; D is undetermined. In germline, CDR1 is DFQATT, CDR2 SNEGSKA (reference sequence). Trimming shortened V by 7 bases and J by 5 bases, and 11 bases separated the two germline ends. The CDR3 consists of 11 residues. CDR3 in amino acids: CSGEVGTEAFF. CDR3 coding DNA: TGCAGTGGAGAGGTCGGAACTGAAGCTTTCTTT.

This chain joins TRBV18 and TRBJ2-5; D is uncertain. Germline CDR1 KGHSH, CDR2 LQKENI. The CDR3 totals 14 residues. Trimming left V 3 bases short and J 2 bases short, with 10 bases between. The CDR3 region is CASSPGSPQETQYF. The CDR3 bases are TGTGCCAGCTCACCGGGATCTCCGCAAGAGACCCAGTACTTC.

The V gene is TRBV30, the J gene TRBJ2-6, with 8 bases that match TRBD2. This CDR3 comprises 15 residues. Trimming took 4 bases from V and 1 from J; bases not matched to a gene: 3. Germline CDR1 is GTSNPN and CDR2 is SVGIG (reference sequence). DNA of the CDR3: TGTGCCTGGACCGCGGGGGGATCTGGGGCCAACGTCCTGACTTTC. Its protein product is CAWTAGGSGANVLTF. The full variable domain, rest sourced from reference TRBV30 and TRBJ2-6, is SQTIHQWPATLVQPVGSPLSLECTVEGTSNPNLYWYRQAAGRGLQLLFYSVGIGQISSEVPQNLSASRPQDRQFILSSKKLLLSDSGFYLCAWTAGGSGANVLTFGAGSRLTVL.

The rearrangement joins TRBV30 to TRBJ2-2; D gene ambiguous. Germline-derived CDR1 and CDR2 are GTSNPN and SVGIG (reference sequence). Trimming stripped 0 bases from V and 3 bases from J, with 2 bases between. The CDR3 spans 12 residues. The CDR3 region has the DNA TGTGCCTGGAGTGTGTACACCGGGGAGCTGTTTTTT. It is translated as CAWSVYTGELFF.

The chain recombines TRBV6-6 with TRBJ2-3; D unresolved. Deletions cut 6 bases from V and 0 bases from J, with 10 bases between. CDR3 size: 14 residues. CDR1 and CDR2 from the germline V gene are MNHNY and SVGAGI (reference sequence). The CDR3 is CASSAGTSTDTQYF. CDR3 DNA sequence: TGTGCCAGCAGCGCTGGCACTAGCACAGATACGCAGTATTTT.

Concerning this clone: Other nucleotide sequences in the sample specify the same CDR3. The chain carries TRBV30 and TRBJ1-3, with unresolved D. The CDR3 is made up of 13 amino acids. The V and J ends lost 3 bases and 2 bases respectively, with 8 bases between them. Germline V gives CDR1 GTSNPN, CDR2 SVGIG (reference sequence). Here the CDR3 DNA reads TGTGCCTGGAGCACGGGAACTGGAAACACCATATATTTT. Residues: CAWSTGTGNTIYF.

The chain is built from TRBV30 and TRBJ1-1; no clear D gene. Germline CDR1 reads GTSNPN; CDR2 reads SVGIG (reference sequence). The CDR3 loop spans 11 amino acids. Trimming took 2 bases from V and 6 from J, leaving 7 bases between them. The chain's CDR3 is CAWSSFSEAFF. DNA for the CDR3: TGTGCCTGGAGTTCGTTCTCTGAAGCTTTCTTT.

The gene calls are TRBV6-5 and TRBJ2-7, with 8 nucleotides matching TRBD1. CDR1 is MNHEY, CDR2 SVGAGI, per germline. V trimming: 6 bases; J trimming: 5 bases; junction bases outside the gene matches: 12. The CDR3 has 15 residues. In DNA, the CDR3 is TGTGCCAGCAGCCCCTCCAGGGGGCGCGTCGACGAGCAGTACTTC. It specifies CASSPSRGRVDEQYF.

The chain recombines TRBV29-1 with TRBJ2-1; possible D gene TRBD1, 5 bases. Germline V gene lookup returns CDR1 SQVTM and CDR2 ANQGSEA. CDR3 length equals 11 residues. V was cut by 7 bases and J by 6 bases, with 10 bases left in between. CDR3 in amino acids: CSGIRGNEQFF. CDR3 DNA sequence: TGCAGCGGGATAAGGGGCAATGAGCAGTTCTTC.